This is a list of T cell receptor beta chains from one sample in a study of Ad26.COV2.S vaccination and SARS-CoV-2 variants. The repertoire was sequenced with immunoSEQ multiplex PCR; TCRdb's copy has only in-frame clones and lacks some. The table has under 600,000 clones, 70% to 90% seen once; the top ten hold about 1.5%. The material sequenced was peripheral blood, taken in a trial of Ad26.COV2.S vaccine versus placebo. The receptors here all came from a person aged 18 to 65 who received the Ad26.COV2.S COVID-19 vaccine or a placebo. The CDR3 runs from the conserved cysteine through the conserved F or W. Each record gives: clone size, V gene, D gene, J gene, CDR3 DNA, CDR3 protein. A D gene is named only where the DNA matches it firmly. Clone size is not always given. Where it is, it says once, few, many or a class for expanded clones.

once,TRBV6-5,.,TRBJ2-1,TGTGCCACCGAAACATACAATGAGCAGTTCTTC,CATETYNEQFF
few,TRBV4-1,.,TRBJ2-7,TGCGCCAGCAGCCAAGAGGGGCCACCGGGGTTATACGAGCAGTACTTC,CASSQEGPPGLYEQYF
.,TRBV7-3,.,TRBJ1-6,TGTGCCAGCAGCTTAAGGGGACCCAATAATTCACCCCTCCACTTT,CASSLRGPNNSPLHF
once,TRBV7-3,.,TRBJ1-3,TGTGCCAGCAGTCCGGGGTCCGGAAACACCATATATTTT,CASSPGSGNTIYF
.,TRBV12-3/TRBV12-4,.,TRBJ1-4,TGTGCCAGCAGTTTTTGGCGAAATGAAAAACTGTTTTTT,CASSFWRNEKLFF
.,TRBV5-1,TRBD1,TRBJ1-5,TGCGCCAGCAGCTTGGGAGGACAGGGTCAGCCCCAGCATTTT,CASSLGGQGQPQHF
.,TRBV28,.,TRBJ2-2,TGTGCCACCGATCCCAGGGGTACCGGGGAGCTGTTTTTT,CATDPRGTGELFF
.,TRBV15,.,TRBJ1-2,TGTGCCACCAGCAGAGATGACTATGGCTACACCTTC,CATSRDDYGYTF
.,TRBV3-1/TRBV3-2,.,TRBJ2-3,TGTGCCAGCAGCGAAGGGTCCCTCGTGGATACGCAGTATTTT,CASSEGSLVDTQYF
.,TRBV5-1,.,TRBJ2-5,TGCGCCAGCAGCTCCGCGTACGGGGATGGAAAGACCCAGTACTTC,CASSSAYGDGKTQYF
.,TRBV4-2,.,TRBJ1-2,TGTGCCAGCCGGACCCCCAACTATGGCTACACCTTC,CASRTPNYGYTF
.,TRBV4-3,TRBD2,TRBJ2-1,TGCGCCAGCAGCCAAGACGGGGGGATATACAATGAGCAGTTCTTC,CASSQDGGIYNEQFF
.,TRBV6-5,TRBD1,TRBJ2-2,TGTGCCAGCAGACCCCGACAGGGTGGGACCGGGGAGCTGTTTTTT,CASRPRQGGTGELFF
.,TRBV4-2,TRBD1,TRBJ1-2,TGTGCCAGCAGCCAAGCGGGACAGGGGACTGGCTACACCTTC,CASSQAGQGTGYTF
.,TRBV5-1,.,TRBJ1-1,TGCGCCAGCAGCCTTGGTGAAGCTTTCTTT,CASSLGEAFF
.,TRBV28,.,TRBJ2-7,TGTGCCAGCAGTTTATGGGCAGTCTCCTACGAGCAGTACTTC,CASSLWAVSYEQYF
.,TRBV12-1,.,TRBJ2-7,TGTGCCTTGAATCCGTCCAGCGGGAGCTTTTACGAGCAGTACTTC,CALNPSSGSFYEQYF
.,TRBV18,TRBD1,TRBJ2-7,TGTGCCAGCTCTCACAGGGGGCCTTCCTACGAGCAGTACTTC,CASSHRGPSYEQYF
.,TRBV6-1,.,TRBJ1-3,TGTGCCAGCAGTGAAATTGGAAACACCATATATTTT,CASSEIGNTIYF
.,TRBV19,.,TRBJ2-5,TGTGCCAGTAGCCCCCGGGGCAGTCGGCAAGAGACCCAGTACTTC,CASSPRGSRQETQYF
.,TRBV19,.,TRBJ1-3,TGTGCCAGTACCCCATTCCGTGACAGTACCTCTGGAAACACCATATATTTT,CASTPFRDSTSGNTIYF
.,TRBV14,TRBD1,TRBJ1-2,TGTGCCAGCAGCCCCTTCCGGACAGGGGATGGCTACACCTTC,CASSPFRTGDGYTF
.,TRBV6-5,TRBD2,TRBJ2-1,TGTGCCAGTATTATAGCGGGGCCCACTAATGAGCAGTTCTTC,CASIIAGPTNEQFF